This entry lists 8 T cell receptor beta chains sequenced from one sample in a study of T cell changes during pregnancy in multiple sclerosis. Measured with immunoSEQ multiplex PCR; TCRdb has only the in-frame clones, and not every one. The repertoire holds around 68,000 clones, around nine tenths seen once, with approximately 0.44% in the top ten. The material sequenced was CD4+ T cells from peripheral blood mononuclear cells, taken before pregnancy. All receptors come from a female donor with multiple sclerosis, enrolled in a pregnancy study.

The J gene is TRBJ1-1, the V gene TRBV11-2; no clear D gene. The CDR3 loop spans 13 amino acids. Trimming took 5 bases from V and 4 from J, leaving 11 bases between them. Germline V gene sequence: CDR1 SGHAT, CDR2 FQNNGV. The CDR3 bases are TGTGCCAGCAGCCATACTCGGGGCACTGAAGCTTTCTTT. Its translation: CASSHTRGTEAFF.

This chain uses TRBV15 with TRBJ1-5; D is possibly TRBD1 (5 bases). Trimming took off 7 bases at V and 1 base at J, with 14 bases between the two ends. Germline CDR1 reads LNHNV; CDR2 reads YYDKDF (reference sequence). The CDR3 is 15 amino acids. The CDR3 loop is CATTQGRSSNQPQHF. CDR3 in DNA: TGTGCCACCACCCAGGGCAGGTCAAGCAATCAGCCCCAGCATTTT. The whole variable domain, filled in from reference TRBV15 and TRBJ1-5, reads DAMVIQNPRYQVTQFGKPVTLSCSQTLNHNVMYWYQQKSSQAPKLLFHYYDKDFNNEADTPDNFQSRRPNTSFCFLDIRSPGLGDTAMYLCATTQGRSSNQPQHFGDGTRLSIL.

The V call is TRBV7-3, the J call TRBJ2-3, with 11 bases identical to TRBD2. Germline CDR1 reads SGHTA; CDR2 reads FQGTGA. Trimming took 0 bases from V and 0 from J; bases not matched to a gene: 8. The CDR3 is made up of 19 amino acids. CDR3 nucleotides: TGTGCCAGCAGCTTAACCTCCCGGACTAGCGGGTCTAGCACAGATACGCAGTATTTT. This translates into CASSLTSRTSGSSTDTQYF.

The chain combines TRBV9 with TRBJ2-1, with D tentatively TRBD2 (6 bases). Germline V gene sequence: CDR1 SGDLS, CDR2 YYNGEE. The CDR3 sequence is 12 residues long. Trimming pared 3 bases from V and 10 bases from J, leaving 11 bases between. In DNA form, the CDR3 reads TGTGCCAGCAGCGCGGAGGGCCGGGAGCAGTTCTTC. Translation: CASSAEGREQFF.

This clone was counted once. The rearrangement links TRBV7-2 to TRBJ2-5; 9 bases match TRBD1. V was pared by 0 bases and J by 4 bases, with 9 bases of the junction left unmatched. The CDR3 is 17 amino acids. Germline V gives CDR1 SGHTA, CDR2 FQGNSA. The CDR3 region has the DNA TGTGCCAGCAGCTTAGCATTTTGGGGACAGGGAACAGAGACCCAGTACTTC. This encodes CASSLAFWGQGTETQYF.

The chain couples TRBV7-9 to TRBJ2-3, with 7 nucleotides matching TRBD2. The CDR3 spans 13 residues. The V gene's germline CDR1 is SEHNR and CDR2 FQNEAQ (reference sequence). The ends lost 7 bases at V and 1 base at J; junction bases unmatched: 2. The CDR3 DNA is TGTGCCAGCATGCTAGCGGGCACAGATACGCAGTATTTT. Amino acids: CASMLAGTDTQYF.

This sequence joins TRBV4-3 and TRBJ1-1; 8 nucleotides line up with TRBD1. CDR3 length: 14 amino acids. Germline V gene data show CDR1 as LGHNA and CDR2 as YSLEER. V lost 2 bases to trimming and J lost 4 bases; unmatched junction nucleotides: 3. CDR3 region: CASSQTGGATEAFF. CDR3 nucleotides: TGCGCCAGCAGCCAAACAGGGGGGGCCACTGAAGCTTTCTTT.

The chain is built from TRBV5-4 and TRBJ2-7; D is perhaps TRBD1 (6 bases). Germline lookup yields CDR1 SGHNT and CDR2 YYREEE (reference sequence). The CDR3 has 15 residues. Trimming took off 0 bases at V and 5 bases at J, with 15 bases between the two ends. In DNA, the CDR3 is TGTGCCAGCAGCTTGGCAGGGGATCATTCCGACGAGCAGTACTTC. Protein product: CASSLAGDHSDEQYF.